One sample yielded the 19 T cell receptor beta chains listed below, sequenced in a study of blood T cell repertoires in COVID-19. Repertoires were generated with immunoSEQ multiplex PCR, while TCRdb's copy carries only in-frame clones and drops some. The sample yields under 60,000 clones, approximately 90% seen once. Material for sequencing was peripheral blood. The receptors derive from a man between 50 and 59 years old with acute or convalescent COVID-19.

This sequence joins TRBV27 and TRBJ2-1, with TRBD1 identical over 9 bases. The CDR3 has 17 amino acids. The V gene end was trimmed by 0 bases and the J gene end by 4 bases; junction bases not matched to a gene: 7. Germline CDR1 is MNHEY and CDR2 is SMNVEV (reference sequence). The CDR3 loop reads CASSLSSGTGNYNEQFF. The CDR3, as DNA: TGTGCCAGCAGTTTATCGAGCGGGACAGGGAATTACAATGAGCAGTTCTTC.

This clone was counted once. This rearrangement joins TRBV5-6 to TRBJ2-4, with 9 bases identical to TRBD1. Germline V gene lookup returns CDR1 SGHDT and CDR2 YYEEEE. V gave up 5 bases and J gave up 9 bases; unmatched junction bases: 6. This CDR3 spans 13 amino acids. Here the CDR3 DNA reads TGTGCCAGCAGTTTCGGACAGGGGCTCATTCAGTACTTC. Translation: CASSFGQGLIQYF.

This chain connects TRBV6-5 to TRBJ1-2; D is unclear. The CDR3 length is 10 residues. The ends were cut back, 11 bases at V and 6 bases at J, with 10 bases in the middle. From germline, CDR1 is MNHEY and CDR2 SVGAGI. The CDR3 DNA follows: TGTGCCGCCTCACGGGATGGCTACACCTTC. This codes for CAASRDGYTF.

The chain is built from TRBV13 and TRBJ2-7; 10 positions agree with TRBD2. Germline assignment: CDR1 PRHDT and CDR2 FYEKMQ (reference sequence). V shed 6 bases and J 2 bases; nucleotides not matched to a gene: 7. This CDR3 has 15 residues. Here the CDR3 reads CASRRLAGATYEQYF. For the CDR3, the DNA is TGTGCCAGCAGAAGGCTAGCGGGAGCCACCTACGAGCAGTACTTC. The entire variable domain, with the rest obtained from reference TRBV13 and TRBJ2-7, is as follows: AAGVIQSPRHLIKEKRETATLKCYPIPRHDTVYWYQQGPGQDPQFLISFYEKMQSDKGSIPDRFSAQQFSDYHSELNMSSLELGDSALYFCASRRLAGATYEQYFGPGTRLTVT.

The chain employs TRBV10-3 and TRBJ2-7, with 11 positions matching TRBD2. The CDR3 length is 16 residues. Per the germline V gene, CDR1 is ENHRY and CDR2 is SYGVKD. The V gene end was trimmed by 6 bases and the J gene end by 1 base; junction bases not matched to a gene: 8. The CDR3 sequence: CAIRATSGARSYEQYF. The CDR3 DNA reads TGTGCCATCAGGGCGACTAGCGGGGCTAGATCCTACGAGCAGTACTTC.

The genes are TRBV2 and TRBJ1-5, with D possibly matching TRBD1 (6 bases). Trimming shortened V by 8 bases and J by 5 bases, and 16 bases separated the two germline ends. Germline-derived CDR1 and CDR2 are SNHLY and FYNNEI. The CDR3 runs 14 residues. In DNA, the CDR3 is TGTGCCAGCGGTCGTGAGGGGGTTTATCAGCCCCAGCATTTT. It encodes CASGREGVYQPQHF.

The chain is built from TRBV6-6 and TRBJ1-2, with D perhaps matching TRBD1 (6 bases). Trimming removed 2 bases at V and 4 bases at J, with 17 bases between. The CDR3 spans 16 residues. CDR1 MNHNY and CDR2 SVGAGI come from the germline V gene (reference sequence). The CDR3 protein is CASSYVSTGRAYGYTF. The CDR3 DNA reads TGTGCCAGCAGTTACGTCAGTACAGGGCGGGCCTATGGCTACACCTTC.

This chain connects TRBV5-1 to TRBJ2-7; tentative D call: TRBD2 (6 bases). V shed 2 bases and J shed 6 bases, with 9 bases lying between them. Germline CDR1 reads SGHRS; CDR2 reads YFSETQ. This CDR3 comprises 12 residues. The CDR3 spells CASSFGGREQYF. The CDR3 bases are TGCGCCAGCAGCTTCGGAGGGCGCGAGCAGTACTTC.

This chain links TRBV2 with TRBJ2-7; TRBD1 matches at 12 bases. With 4 bases clipped from V and 7 bases from J, the junction kept 5 bases outside the gene matches. Germline values: CDR1 SNHLY, CDR2 FYNNEI. CDR3 size: 14 residues. CDR3 in DNA: TGTGCCAGCAGTGGGGACAGGGGGCCGGAGGAGCAGTACTTC. Its protein is CASSGDRGPEEQYF.

The chain carries TRBV7-9 and TRBJ2-3; weak D call: TRBD1 (5 bases). The germline CDR1 and CDR2 sequences are SEHNR and FQNEAQ (reference sequence). The CDR3 is made up of 17 amino acids. Deletions cut 5 bases from V and 2 bases from J, with 20 bases between. The CDR3 is CASSILDRTFYTDTQYF. CDR3 in DNA: TGTGCCAGCAGCATTCTCGACCGGACATTCTACACAGATACGCAGTATTTT. The full variable domain, in which reference TRBV7-9 and TRBJ2-3 provide the parts outside the CDR3, is DTGVSQNPRHKITKRGQNVTFRCDPISEHNRLYWYRQTLGQGPEFLTYFQNEAQLEKSRLLSDRFSAERPKGSFSTLEIQRTEQGDSAMYLCASSILDRTFYTDTQYFGPGTRLTVL.

Concerning this clone: Other DNA variants within this sample encode the same CDR3. The rearrangement uses TRBV6-5 and TRBJ1-6, with TRBD1 as a possible D gene (6 bases). The CDR3 has 14 residues. Trimming cost V 6 bases and J 10 bases, with 16 bases left between them. CDR1 and CDR2 from the germline V gene are MNHEY and SVGAGI. The CDR3 loop reads CASRQQGPGSPLHF. In nucleotides, the CDR3 is TGTGCCAGCAGACAACAGGGACCTGGCTCACCCCTCCACTTT.

This clone was seen once. The rearrangement joins TRBV5-1 to TRBJ2-7, with 7 positions matching TRBD1. CDR3 length equals 14 residues. Looked up from germline, CDR1 is SGHRS and CDR2 is YFSETQ. J gave up 3 bases and V 1 base, and 4 bases lay outside the gene matches. CDR3 protein: CASSLHGQDYEQYF. CDR3 coding DNA: TGCGCCAGCAGCTTGCATGGACAGGACTACGAGCAGTACTTC. Supplemented by reference TRBV5-1 and TRBJ2-7, the full variable domain reads KAGVTQTPRYLIKTRGQQVTLSCSPISGHRSVSWYQQTPGQGLQFLFEYFSETQRNKGNFPGRFSGRQFSNSRSEMNVSTLELGDSALYLCASSLHGQDYEQYFGPGTRLTVT.

The chain employs TRBV18 and TRBJ2-7, with 7 bases aligning to TRBD2. CDR3 length: 14 amino acids. With V trimmed by 5 bases and J by 4 bases, 8 bases remained unmatched. CDR1 KGHSH and CDR2 LQKENI come from the germline V gene. CDR3 loop: CASSTAGEWYEQYF. The DNA of the CDR3 is TGTGCCAGCTCAACGGCGGGAGAATGGTACGAGCAGTACTTC.

There are a few counts of this clone. The chain carries TRBV11-2 and TRBJ2-7, with a tentative D call TRBD2 (5 bases). The CDR3 spans 14 residues. The ends were cut back, 1 base at V and 7 bases at J, with 14 bases in the middle. Germline CDR1 SGHAT, CDR2 FQNNGV. CDR3 sequence (DNA): TGTGCCAGCAGCTTAGGGGCACCGACGGGAGAGCAGTACTTC. Amino acids: CASSLGAPTGEQYF.

This chain uses TRBV2 with TRBJ1-6, with D maybe TRBD1 (5 bases). Trimming removed 9 bases from V and 7 bases from J, with 13 bases in between. Germline values: CDR1 SNHLY, CDR2 FYNNEI. CDR3 length equals 13 residues. Here the CDR3 DNA reads TGTGCCAGTGTGACAGAGCGAAATTCACCCCTCCACTTT. It yields the protein CASVTERNSPLHF.

The chain joins TRBV30 to TRBJ1-6; maybe TRBD1 (5 bases). Germline lookup yields CDR1 GTSNPN and CDR2 SVGIG (reference sequence). The length of the CDR3 is 17 residues. Trimming took 2 bases from V and 7 from J, leaving 21 bases between them. CDR3 nucleotide sequence: TGTGCCTGGAGTCCCACAGTTGGGGGGTTTGGGAATTCACCCCTCCACTTT. This sequence encodes CAWSPTVGGFGNSPLHF.

This sequence joins TRBV5-1 and TRBJ1-2; 10 bases map to TRBD1. CDR3 length: 17 amino acids. Germline CDR1 SGHRS, CDR2 YFSETQ. V was pared by 4 bases and J by 4 bases, with 13 bases of the junction left unmatched. The CDR3: CASSRAGTGVGSYGYTF. CDR3 nucleotide sequence: TGCGCCAGCAGCAGAGCCGGGACAGGGGTGGGAAGCTATGGCTACACCTTC.

The rearrangement joins TRBV24-1 to TRBJ2-3; 11 nucleotides match TRBD2. Per the germline V gene, CDR1 is KGHDR and CDR2 is SFDVKD. Trimming removed 2 bases from V and 0 bases from J; junction bases left unmatched: 3. The CDR3 spans 17 residues. CDR3 in amino acids: CATSDSRTSGSTDTQYF. CDR3 coding DNA: TGTGCCACCAGTGATTCCCGGACTAGCGGGAGCACAGATACGCAGTATTTT.

The chain carries TRBV6-5 and TRBJ1-6, with a tentative D call TRBD1 (5 bases). The CDR3 contains 16 residues. Germline CDR1 and CDR2: MNHEY and SVGAGI. V was clipped by 2 bases and J by 5 bases, with 13 bases between them. CDR3 in DNA: TGTGCCAGCAGTTACGCCCCCGGGGGTAATAATTCACCCCTCCACTTT. Protein: CASSYAPGGNNSPLHF.